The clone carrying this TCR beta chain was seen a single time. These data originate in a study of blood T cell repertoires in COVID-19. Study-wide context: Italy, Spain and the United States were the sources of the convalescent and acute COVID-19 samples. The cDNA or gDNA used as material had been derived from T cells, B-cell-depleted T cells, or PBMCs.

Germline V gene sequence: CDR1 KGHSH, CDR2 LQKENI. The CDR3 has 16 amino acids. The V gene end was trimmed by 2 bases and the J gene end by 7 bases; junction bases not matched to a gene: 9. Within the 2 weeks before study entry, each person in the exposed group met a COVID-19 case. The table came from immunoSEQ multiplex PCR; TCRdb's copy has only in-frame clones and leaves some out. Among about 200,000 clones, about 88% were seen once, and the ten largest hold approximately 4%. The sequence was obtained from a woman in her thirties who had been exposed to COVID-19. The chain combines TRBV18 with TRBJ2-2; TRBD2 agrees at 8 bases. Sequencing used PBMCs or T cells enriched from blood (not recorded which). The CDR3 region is CASSPFSSGQDGELFF. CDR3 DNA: TGTGCCAGCTCACCATTTTCTAGCGGGCAAGACGGGGAGCTGTTTTTT. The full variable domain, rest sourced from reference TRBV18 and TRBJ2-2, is NAGVMQNPRHLVRRRGQEARLRCSPMKGHSHVYWYRQLPEEGLKFMVYLQKENIIDESGMPKERFSAEFPKEGPSILRIQQVVRGDSAAYFCASSPFSSGQDGELFFGEGSRLTVL.